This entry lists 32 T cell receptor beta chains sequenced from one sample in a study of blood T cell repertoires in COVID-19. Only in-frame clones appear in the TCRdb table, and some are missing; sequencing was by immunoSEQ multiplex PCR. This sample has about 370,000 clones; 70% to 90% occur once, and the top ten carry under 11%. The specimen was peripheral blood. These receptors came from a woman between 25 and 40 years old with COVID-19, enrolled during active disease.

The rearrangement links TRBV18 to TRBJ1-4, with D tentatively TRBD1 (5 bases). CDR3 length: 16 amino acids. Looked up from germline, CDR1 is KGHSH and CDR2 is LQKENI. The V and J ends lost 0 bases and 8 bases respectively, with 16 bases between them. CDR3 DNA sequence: TGTGCCAGCTCACCACCGGAAAGGGGCTTTGGCGAAAAACTGTTTTTT. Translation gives CASSPPERGFGEKLFF.

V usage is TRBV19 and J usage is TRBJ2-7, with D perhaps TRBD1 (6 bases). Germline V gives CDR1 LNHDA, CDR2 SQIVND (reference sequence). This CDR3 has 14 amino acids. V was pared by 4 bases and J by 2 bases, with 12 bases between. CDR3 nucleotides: TGTGCCAGTAGTACCCAGACAGGAACCTACGAGCAGTACTTC. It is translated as CASSTQTGTYEQYF.

The CDR3 region has the DNA TGTGCCAGCAGCTTAGCGCAGGGGGCAGGGTACAATGAGCAGTTCTTC. Encoded protein: CASSLAQGAGYNEQFF. The V and J genes are TRBV7-6 and TRBJ2-1; TRBD1 matches 8 bases. The V gene end was trimmed by 0 bases and the J gene end by 4 bases; junction bases not matched to a gene: 5. CDR1 is SGHVS, CDR2 FNYEAQ, per germline. This CDR3 is built from 16 residues. The entire variable domain, with the rest obtained from reference TRBV7-6 and TRBJ2-1, is as follows: GAGVSQSPRYKVTKRGQDVALRCDPISGHVSLYWYRQALGQGPEFLTYFNYEAQQDKSGLPNDRFSAERPEGSISTLTIQRTEQRDSAMYRCASSLAQGAGYNEQFFGPGTRLTVL.

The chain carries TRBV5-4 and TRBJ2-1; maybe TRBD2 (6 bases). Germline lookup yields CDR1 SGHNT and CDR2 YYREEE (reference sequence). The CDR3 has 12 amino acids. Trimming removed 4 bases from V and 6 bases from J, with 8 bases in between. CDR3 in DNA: TGTGCCAGCAGCGGGACTTCCAATGAGCAGTTCTTC. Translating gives CASSGTSNEQFF.

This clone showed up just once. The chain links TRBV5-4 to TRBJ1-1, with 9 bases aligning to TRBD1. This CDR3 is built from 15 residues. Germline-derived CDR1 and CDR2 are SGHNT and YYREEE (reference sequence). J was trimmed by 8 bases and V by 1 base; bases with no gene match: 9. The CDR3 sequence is CASSLPGTGNKEAFF. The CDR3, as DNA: TGTGCCAGCAGCTTGCCCGGGACAGGGAACAAAGAAGCTTTCTTT.

CDR3 amino acids: CATRPGLAGDTQYF. The CDR3 region has the DNA TGTGCCACCCGACCGGGACTAGCGGGAGATACGCAGTATTTT. The rearrangement uses TRBV24-1 and TRBJ2-3, with 12 positions matching TRBD2. Germline V gives CDR1 KGHDR, CDR2 SFDVKD. This CDR3 contains 14 residues. V lost 9 bases to trimming and J lost 5 bases; unmatched junction nucleotides: 5.

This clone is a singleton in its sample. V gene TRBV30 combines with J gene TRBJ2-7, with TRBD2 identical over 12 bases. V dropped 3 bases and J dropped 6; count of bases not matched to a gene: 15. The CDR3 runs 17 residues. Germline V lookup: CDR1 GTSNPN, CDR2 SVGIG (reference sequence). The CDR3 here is CAWRTTGLAGTLREQYF. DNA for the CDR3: TGTGCCTGGAGGACTACGGGACTAGCGGGCACCCTCCGCGAGCAGTACTTC.

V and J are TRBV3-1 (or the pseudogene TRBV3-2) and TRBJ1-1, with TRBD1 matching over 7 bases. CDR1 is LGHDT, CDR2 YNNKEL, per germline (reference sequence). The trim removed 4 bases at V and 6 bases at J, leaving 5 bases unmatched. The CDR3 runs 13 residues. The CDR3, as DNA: TGTGCCAGCAGCCCCCACAGGGGCTCTGAAGCTTTCTTT. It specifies CASSPHRGSEAFF.

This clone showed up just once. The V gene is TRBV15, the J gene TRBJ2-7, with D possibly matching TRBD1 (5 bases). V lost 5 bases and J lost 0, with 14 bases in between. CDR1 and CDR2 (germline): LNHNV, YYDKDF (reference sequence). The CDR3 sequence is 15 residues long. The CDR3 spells CATSPRQGPSYEQYF. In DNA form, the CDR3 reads TGTGCCACCAGCCCCCGGCAGGGTCCCTCCTACGAGCAGTACTTC.

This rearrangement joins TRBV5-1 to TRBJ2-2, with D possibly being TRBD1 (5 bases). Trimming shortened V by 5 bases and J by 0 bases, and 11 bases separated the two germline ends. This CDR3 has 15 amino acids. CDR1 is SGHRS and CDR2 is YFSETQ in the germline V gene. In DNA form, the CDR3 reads TGCGCCAGCAGTGACAGCTCCACGAACACCGGGGAGCTGTTTTTT. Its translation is CASSDSSTNTGELFF.

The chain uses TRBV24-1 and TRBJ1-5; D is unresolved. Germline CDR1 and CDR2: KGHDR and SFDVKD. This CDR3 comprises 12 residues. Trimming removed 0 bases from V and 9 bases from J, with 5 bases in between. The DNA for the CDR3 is TGTGCCACCAGTGATTTGCTCCGGCCCCAGCATTTT. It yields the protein CATSDLLRPQHF.

This CDR3 is CASRDRDSYTF. DNA of the CDR3: TGTGCCAGCAGAGACAGGGACAGCTACACCTTC. V is TRBV6-5 and J is TRBJ1-2; TRBD1 agrees at 7 bases. J was trimmed by 9 bases and V by 6 bases; bases with no gene match: 4. The CDR3 is made up of 11 amino acids. Germline V gene lookup returns CDR1 MNHEY and CDR2 SVGAGI.

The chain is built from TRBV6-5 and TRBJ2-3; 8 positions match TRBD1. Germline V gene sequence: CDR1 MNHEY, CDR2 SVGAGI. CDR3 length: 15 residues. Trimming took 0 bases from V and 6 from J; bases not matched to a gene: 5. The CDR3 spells CASSYSAGGIDTQYF. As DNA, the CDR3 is TGTGCCAGCAGTTACTCCGCAGGGGGCATTGATACGCAGTATTTT.

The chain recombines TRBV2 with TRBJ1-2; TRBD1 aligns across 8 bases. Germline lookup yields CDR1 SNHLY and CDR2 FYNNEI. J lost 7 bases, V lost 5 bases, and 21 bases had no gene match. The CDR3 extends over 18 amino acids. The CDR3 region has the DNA TGTGCCAGCAGTTCCCAGGGGGCCGGGACAGGAGCGTCAGTTGGCTACACCTTC. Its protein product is CASSSQGAGTGASVGYTF.

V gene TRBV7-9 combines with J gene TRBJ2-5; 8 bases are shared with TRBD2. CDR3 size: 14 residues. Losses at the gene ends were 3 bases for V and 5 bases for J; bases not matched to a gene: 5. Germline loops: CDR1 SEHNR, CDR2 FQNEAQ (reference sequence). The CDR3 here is CASSFSGGAETQYF. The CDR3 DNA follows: TGTGCCAGCAGCTTCTCCGGGGGGGCGGAGACCCAGTACTTC.

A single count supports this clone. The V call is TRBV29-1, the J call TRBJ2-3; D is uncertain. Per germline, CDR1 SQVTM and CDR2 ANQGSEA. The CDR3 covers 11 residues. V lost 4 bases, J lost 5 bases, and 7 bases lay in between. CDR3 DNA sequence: TGCAGCGTTGTCCCGGGAGATACGCAGTATTTT. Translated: CSVVPGDTQYF.

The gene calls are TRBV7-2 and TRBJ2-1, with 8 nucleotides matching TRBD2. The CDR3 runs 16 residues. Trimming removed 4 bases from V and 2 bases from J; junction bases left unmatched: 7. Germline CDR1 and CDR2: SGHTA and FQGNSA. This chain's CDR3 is CASSSNSGDTYNEQFF. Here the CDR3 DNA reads TGTGCCAGCAGCTCGAATAGCGGGGATACCTACAATGAGCAGTTCTTC.

DNA of the CDR3: TGTGCCAGCAGGACTAGCGGCACAGATACGCAGTATTTT. This translates into CASRTSGTDTQYF. V gene TRBV25-1 combines with J gene TRBJ2-3; 8 bases align to TRBD2. The V gene end was trimmed by 6 bases and the J gene end by 1 base; junction bases not matched to a gene: 0. From germline, CDR1 is MGHDK and CDR2 SYGVNS. The CDR3 extends over 13 amino acids. Supplemented by reference TRBV25-1 and TRBJ2-3, the full variable domain reads EADIYQTPRYLVIGTGKKITLECSQTMGHDKMYWYQQDPGMELHLIHYSYGVNSTEKGDLSSESTVSRIRTEHFPLTLESARPSHTSQYLCASRTSGTDTQYFGPGTRLTVL.

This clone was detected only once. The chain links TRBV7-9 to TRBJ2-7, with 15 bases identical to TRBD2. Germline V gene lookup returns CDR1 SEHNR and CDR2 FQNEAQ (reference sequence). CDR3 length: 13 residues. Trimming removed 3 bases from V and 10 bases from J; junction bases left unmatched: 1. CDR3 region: CASSLGLAGGQYF. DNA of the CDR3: TGTGCCAGCAGCTTGGGACTAGCGGGAGGACAGTACTTC.

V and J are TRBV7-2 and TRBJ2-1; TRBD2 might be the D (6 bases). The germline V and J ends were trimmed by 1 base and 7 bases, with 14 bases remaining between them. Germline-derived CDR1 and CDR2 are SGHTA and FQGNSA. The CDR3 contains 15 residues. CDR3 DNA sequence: TGTGCCAGCAGCTTAGATGGGACTGAACTGAATGAGCAGTTCTTC. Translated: CASSLDGTELNEQFF. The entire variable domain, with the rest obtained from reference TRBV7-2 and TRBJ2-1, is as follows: GAGVSQSPSNKVTEKGKDVELRCDPISGHTALYWYRQSLGQGLEFLIYFQGNSAPDKSGLPSDRFSAERTGGSVSTLTIQRTQQEDSAVYLCASSLDGTELNEQFFGPGTRLTVL.

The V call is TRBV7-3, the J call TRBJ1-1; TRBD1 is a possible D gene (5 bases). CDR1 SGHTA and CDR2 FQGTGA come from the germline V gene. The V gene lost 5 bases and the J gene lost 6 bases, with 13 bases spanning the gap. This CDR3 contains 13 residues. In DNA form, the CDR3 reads TGTGCCAGCAGCCGGTTAGGGGCATCTGAAGCTTTCTTT. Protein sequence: CASSRLGASEAFF.

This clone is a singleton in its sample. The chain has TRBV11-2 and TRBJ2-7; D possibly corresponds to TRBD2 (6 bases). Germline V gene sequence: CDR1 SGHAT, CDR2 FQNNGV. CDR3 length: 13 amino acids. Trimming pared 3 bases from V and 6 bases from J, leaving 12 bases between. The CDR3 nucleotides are TGTGCCAGCAGCTTGGGGACTCTGAGCGAGCAGTACTTC. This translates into CASSLGTLSEQYF.

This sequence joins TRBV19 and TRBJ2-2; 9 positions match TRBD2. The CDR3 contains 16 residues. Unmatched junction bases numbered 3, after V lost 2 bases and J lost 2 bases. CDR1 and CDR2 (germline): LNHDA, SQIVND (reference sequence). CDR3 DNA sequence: TGTGCCAGTAGTATAATCGGGACTAGCAACACCGGGGAGCTGTTTTTT. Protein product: CASSIIGTSNTGELFF.

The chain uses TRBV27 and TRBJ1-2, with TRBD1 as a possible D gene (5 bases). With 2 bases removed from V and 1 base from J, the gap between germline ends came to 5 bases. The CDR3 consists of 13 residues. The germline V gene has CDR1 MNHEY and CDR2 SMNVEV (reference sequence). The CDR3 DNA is TGTGCCAGCAGTTTAAGGGGTAACTATGGCTACACCTTC. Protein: CASSLRGNYGYTF.

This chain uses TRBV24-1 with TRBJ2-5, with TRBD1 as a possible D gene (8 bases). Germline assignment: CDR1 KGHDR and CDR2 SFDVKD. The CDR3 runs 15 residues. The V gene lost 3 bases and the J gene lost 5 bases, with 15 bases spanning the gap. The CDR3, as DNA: TGTGCCACCAGTGATCTACAGGGGGGGAGGGAGACCCAGTACTTC. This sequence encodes CATSDLQGGRETQYF.

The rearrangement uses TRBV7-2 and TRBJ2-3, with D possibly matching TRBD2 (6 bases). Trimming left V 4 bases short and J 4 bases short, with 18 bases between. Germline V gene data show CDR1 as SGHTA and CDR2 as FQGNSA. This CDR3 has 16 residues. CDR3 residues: CASSSTILAGSDTQYF. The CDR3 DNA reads TGTGCCAGCAGCTCGACTATCCTCGCGGGGTCAGATACGCAGTATTTT. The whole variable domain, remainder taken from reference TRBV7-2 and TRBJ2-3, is GAGVSQSPSNKVTEKGKDVELRCDPISGHTALYWYRQSLGQGLEFLIYFQGNSAPDKSGLPSDRFSAERTGGSVSTLTIQRTQQEDSAVYLCASSSTILAGSDTQYFGPGTRLTVL.

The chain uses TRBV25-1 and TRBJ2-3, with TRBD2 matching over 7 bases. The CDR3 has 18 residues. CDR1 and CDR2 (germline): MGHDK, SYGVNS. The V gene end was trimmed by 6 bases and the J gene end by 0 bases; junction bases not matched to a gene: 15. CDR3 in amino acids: CASRPGLRGGPSTDTQYF. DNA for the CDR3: TGTGCCAGCAGGCCTGGTTTGAGGGGAGGGCCTAGCACAGATACGCAGTATTTT.

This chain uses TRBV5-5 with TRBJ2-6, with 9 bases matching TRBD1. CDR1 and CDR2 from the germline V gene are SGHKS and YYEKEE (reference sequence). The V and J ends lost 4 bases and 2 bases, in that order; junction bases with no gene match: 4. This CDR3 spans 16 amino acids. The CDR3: CASSPTGGTGANVLTF. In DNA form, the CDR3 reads TGTGCCAGCAGCCCTACAGGGGGCACTGGGGCCAACGTCCTGACTTTC.

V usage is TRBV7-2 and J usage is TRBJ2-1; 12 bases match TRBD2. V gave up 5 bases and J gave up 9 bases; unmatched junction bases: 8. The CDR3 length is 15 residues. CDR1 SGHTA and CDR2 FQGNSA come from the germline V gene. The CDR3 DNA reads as TGTGCCAGCAGCGCCCGACTAGCGGGGGCGGGTGAGCAGTTCTTC. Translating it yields CASSARLAGAGEQFF.

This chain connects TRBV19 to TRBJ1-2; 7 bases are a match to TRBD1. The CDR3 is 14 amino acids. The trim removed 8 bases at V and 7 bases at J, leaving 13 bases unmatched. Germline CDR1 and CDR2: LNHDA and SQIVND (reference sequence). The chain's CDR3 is CASHSTGRGFGYTF. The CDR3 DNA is TGTGCCAGTCACTCGACAGGGCGAGGGTTTGGCTACACCTTC.

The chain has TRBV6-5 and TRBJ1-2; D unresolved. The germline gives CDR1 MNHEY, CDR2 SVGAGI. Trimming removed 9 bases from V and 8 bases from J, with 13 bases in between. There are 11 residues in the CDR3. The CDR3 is CASTGLHGYTF. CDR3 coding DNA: TGTGCCAGTACCGGACTACACGGCTACACCTTC.

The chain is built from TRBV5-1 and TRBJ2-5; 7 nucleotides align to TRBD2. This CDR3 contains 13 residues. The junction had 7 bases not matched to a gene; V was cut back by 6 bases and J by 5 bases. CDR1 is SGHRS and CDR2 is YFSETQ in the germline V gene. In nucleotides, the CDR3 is TGCGCCAGCACCTGGGAGGGGATGGAGACCCAGTACTTC. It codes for CASTWEGMETQYF.